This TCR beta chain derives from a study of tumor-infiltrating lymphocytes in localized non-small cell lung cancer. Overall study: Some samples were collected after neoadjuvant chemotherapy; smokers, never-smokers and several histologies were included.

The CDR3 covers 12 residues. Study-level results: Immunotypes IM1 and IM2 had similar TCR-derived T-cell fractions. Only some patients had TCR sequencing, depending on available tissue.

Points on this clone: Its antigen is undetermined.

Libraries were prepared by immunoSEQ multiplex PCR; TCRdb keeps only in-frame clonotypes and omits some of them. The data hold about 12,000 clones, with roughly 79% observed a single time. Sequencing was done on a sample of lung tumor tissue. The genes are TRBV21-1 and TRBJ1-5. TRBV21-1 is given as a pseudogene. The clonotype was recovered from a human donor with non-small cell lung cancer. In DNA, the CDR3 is TGTGCCAGCAAAAAAGATCTCGTTCCCCAGCATTTT. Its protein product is CASKKDLVPQHF.